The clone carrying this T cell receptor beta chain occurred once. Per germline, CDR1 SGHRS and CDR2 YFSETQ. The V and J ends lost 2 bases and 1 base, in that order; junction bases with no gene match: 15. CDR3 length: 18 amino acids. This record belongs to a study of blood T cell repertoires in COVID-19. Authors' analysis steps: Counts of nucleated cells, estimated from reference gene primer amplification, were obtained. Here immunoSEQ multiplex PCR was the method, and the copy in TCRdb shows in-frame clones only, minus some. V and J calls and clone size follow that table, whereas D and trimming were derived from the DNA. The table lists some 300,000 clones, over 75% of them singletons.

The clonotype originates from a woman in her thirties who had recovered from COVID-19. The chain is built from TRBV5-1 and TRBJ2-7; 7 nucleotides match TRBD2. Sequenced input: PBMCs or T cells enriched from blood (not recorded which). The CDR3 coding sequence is TGCGCCAGCAGCTTATTATCCCCTAAGGCGGGAGCGTCCTACGAGCAGTACTTC. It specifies CASSLLSPKAGASYEQYF.